This T cell receptor (beta chain) is from a study of cytomegalovirus exposure and HLA in healthy donors (dated by TCRdb to about 2017). With regard to the full study: An earlier analysis of some 620 of the donors reported approximately 280 Gb of sequence data and about 120 million unique TCR beta sequences obtained from around 180 million T cells. HLA typing covered class I and class II loci at four-digit resolution. An early release that covered more than 550 HLA-typed donors contained about 300 gigabases of sequencing data and roughly 84 million unique TCR sequences. The number of donors typed differed by locus, with roughly 620-630 for A, B, C, DRB1 and DQB1, around 500 for DQA1, some 570 for DPA1, and 400 to 490 for DPB1. Among about 360 genotyped donors of the cohort, an average of around 240,000 unique TCR beta nucleotide sequences were sequenced per donor, roughly 18% of them non-productive. An earlier analysis of approximately 640 of the donors applied high-throughput TCR beta sequencing to assess whether each TCR beta V gene segment acted as functional or pseudogenic. Besides the first cohort of roughly 700 subjects, a separate validation cohort made up of about 120 different subjects was used. In a later analysis, previously published TCR beta repertoires from several hundred donors were re-analyzed and high-resolution HLA genotyping was added so that TCR occurrence patterns could be studied. Using immunosequencing, the study profiled T cell repertoires from about 610 subjects and related those repertoires to cytomegalovirus serostatus. The study aimed to test whether cataloging public T cell receptors could reveal signatures of past pathogen exposure. To predict cytomegalovirus infection status, the study brought together high-throughput TCR immunosequencing, statistical association of individual TCRs with disease status, and machine learning. The later analysis used no new phenotypic data to find candidate immune exposures, relying instead on TCR beta sequences and their occurrence across donors. Donor age, sex, ethnicity and CMV serostatus were compiled together with the repertoire data. A later genetic analysis took genome-wide SNP genotypes for about 55% of the 666 donors and used that subset as a discovery cohort. About 5 DR-DQ haplotypes were handled as single units for association and clustering, since linkage in the cohort was strong. Of the 350 to 450 genotyped donors, 65% to 90% fell in the genetic ancestry cluster associated with self-reported Caucasian donors. Every repertoire in the discovery cohort had been generated on one and the same sequencing platform.

In total, 666 healthy bone marrow donors made up the cohort. Cohort members were all nominally healthy when sampled, although unrecorded immune exposures were likely present. The donor tested CMV seronegative, placing the donor among the 300 to 450 seronegative members of the cohort. Every donor gave a peripheral blood sample, and the peripheral blood mononuclear cells from that sample were used for TCR beta sequencing. The Qiagen DNeasy Blood Extraction Kit was used to extract genomic DNA from the blood cell samples. This clone was seen a handful of times. The antigen it binds to is not known. The sample holds no much larger clone one base away, and base qualities are not on file. Points the paper makes about the study in general: Three of the identified cytomegalovirus-associated TCR beta chains were confirmed in vitro to be specific for cytomegalovirus antigens. A later analysis found that most CMV-associated TCR beta chains appeared HLA-restricted, with HLA associations seemingly driven largely by CMV exposure. This cohort had only TCR beta chains sequenced, and the lack of alpha or paired-chain data limited which features could be detected. According to a later analysis, TCR association rates differed among HLA loci, with DRB1 alleles showing the most associated TCRs and HLA-C alleles showing the fewest. Because counts were too low, seventeen rarely observed V segments, including chromosome 9 orphons, were left out of the earlier analysis of several hundred of the donors. According to a later genetic analysis, donors in an Asian-associated ancestry cluster had fewer N-insertions in productive TCRs than the approximately 670-donor mean. Strong co-occurrence of HLA alleles, especially DR and DQ, made assigning TCR associations to individual alleles difficult. Because the 87-base-pair reads could not distinguish some IMGT-functional V segments, including TRBV6-2 and TRBV6-3, those segments were excluded. Most TCR sequences were seen in very few donors, while some public TCRs were found in many individuals. A cluster of highly shared sequence variants was judged likely to represent a technical artifact of the sequencing pipeline. In a later genetic analysis, a missense DCLRE1C variant was associated with V-gene and J-gene trimming of TCR beta chains, and the association was replicated in an independent cohort. A further reported finding was that TCR beta sequences accurately predicted the HLA-A and HLA-B alleles for most subjects in the first cohort. The study gave a list of about 170 TCR beta chains associated with cytomegalovirus. The classifier was reported to diagnose cytomegalovirus status with high specificity and sensitivity in both the original and validation cohorts. In an earlier analysis of approximately 590 of the donors, most TCR beta V segments appeared in productive rearrangements about 90% or about 30% of the time, broadly matching IMGT annotations. Because HLA typing was missing for some donors at each locus, association tests included only the typed subset. Several of the top co-occurrence clusters appeared to be linked to parvovirus B19, influenza, CMV and Epstein-Barr virus, according to a later analysis. Presence/absence analyses assumed roughly uniform sequencing depth across donors, an assumption that may not hold. Specific HLA alleles were associated with 15,000 to 20,000 TCR beta sequences at a false discovery rate of 0.05 in a later analysis. The authors suggested that the approach could potentially be generalized to other disease states and immunological phenotypes. Linkage disequilibrium might explain the correlated functional status among segregating V segments, but an unknown experimental factor could not be ruled out. CMV serostatus was the only immune exposure information available for the cohort. In a later analysis, HLA-associated TCR beta chains showed more clonal expansion and lower generation probabilities than non-associated chains that were equally common.

For CDR1 and CDR2, the germline V gene lists SGHRS and YFSETQ. The CDR3 sequence holds 18 residues, the cysteine and phenylalanine included. Just CDR3 DNA is preserved here, 54 bases in frame from base 1. Trimming removed 4 bases from V and 0 bases from J, leaving 22 bases between the germline ends. The library was generated by the immunoSEQ multiplex PCR assay. A mixture of 60 forward primers for TCR Vbeta segments and 13 reverse primers for TCR Jbeta segments was used in the multiplex PCR. The CDR3 region of rearranged TCR beta genes was amplified from genomic DNA by a multiplex PCR assay. The amplified TCR beta libraries were sequenced on the Illumina HiSeq System as 87-base-pair reads. The authors' pipeline ran thus. A later analysis tallied around 80 million unique TCR beta chains across the 600 to 700 repertoires, and approximately 11 million of those chains were shared by two or more donors. Raw reads were error-corrected and collapsed into unique sequences by a nearest-neighbor algorithm in which closely related sequences were merged to remove PCR and sequencing errors. To assign V, D and J gene segments, CDR3 sequences were aligned to IMGT reference sequences. Each retained sequence needed at least a six-nucleotide match to both a V gene segment and a J gene segment. Rearrangements were called productive when the CDR3 lacked stop codons and stayed in frame with V and J; all others were non-productive. CDR3 was defined by IMGT convention, running from the second conserved V-encoded cysteine to the conserved J-encoded phenylalanine. The earlier analysis of some 600 of the donors excluded sequences that lacked an unambiguous match to a single V gene segment. In an earlier analysis of several hundred of the donors, V segments were called functional above 56.7% productive rearrangements and were called segregating when the between-donor standard deviation exceeded 5%. A statistical classification framework was developed to diagnose cytomegalovirus status using the catalog of TCR beta chain sequences. In a later analysis, V and J genes were assigned by comparing TCR nucleotide sequences against IMGT/GENE-DB human TR gene sequences. A later analysis assigned CDR3 sequences and most-parsimonious VDJ recombination scenarios with the TCRdist pipeline. In a later analysis, each TCR beta chain was defined by its CDR3 amino acid sequence together with its V-gene family, and reads lacking a unique V-gene family were excluded. A later analysis removed several hundred highly shared, low-generation-probability nucleotide sequences to deal with suspected cross-contamination and a sequencing artifact. A later analysis calculated a clonal expansion index for each public chain from normalized within-repertoire ranks of inferred template counts. A later analysis computed generation probabilities with a VDJ recombination model fitted to out-of-frame rearrangements, and checked the results against IGoR. A later analysis scored TCR-TCR, TCR-HLA and TCR-CMV co-occurrence with hypergeometric tests, applying a repertoire-size bias correction to TCR pairs. To estimate false discovery rates, a later analysis permuted the HLA or CMV assignments 20 times. In a later analysis, co-occurring TCRs were grouped using DBSCAN, with TCRdist sequence similarity added in when clustering inside HLA-allele-positive subsets. For co-occurrence clustering, repertoires with fewer than 30,000 or more than 120,000 public chains were excluded, along with roughly 5 repertoires with anomalous nucleotide sharing. The clones in this table, taken by TCRdb from immuneACCESS, are in-frame only. Not every clone is retained; where verified, under half of the shortfall comes from an unresolved V gene, and the cause of the rest is unknown. Clone size and the V and J calls come from that table; the DNA yielded D and trimming. The sample includes 150,000 or so clones, with more than 75% observed a single time. The ten largest clonotypes hold around 2.5% of the sample.

This sequence was found in a man aged 50 to 59 in good health and CMV-seronegative. In this chain, TRBV5-1 is recombined with TRBJ1-1, and the D gene may be TRBD1, 6 bases matching. The material sequenced was PBMCs. The CDR3 protein: CASSPHRDSPLMNTEAFF. In nucleotides, the sequence is TGCGCCAGCAGCCCCCACAGGGATTCCCCTCTAATGAACACTGAAGCTTTCTTT.